These 27 T cell receptor beta chains were all obtained from the same sample, sequenced in a study of shared T cell receptors in the human thymus. Generated by immunoSEQ multiplex PCR, the TCRdb table keeps only in-frame clones and is missing some. Among about 380,000 clones listed, 95% were seen once. The sequencing input was thymocytes. These receptors originate from a human donor.

This clone was observed a few times. This chain links TRBV13 with TRBJ2-4; TRBD1 matches at 8 bases. The germline gives CDR1 PRHDT, CDR2 FYEKMQ (reference sequence). The CDR3 runs to 17 residues. V gave up 5 bases and J gave up 0 bases; unmatched junction bases: 9. The DNA of the CDR3 is TGTGCCAGCAGCCCGGGACAGGCCCCTTTAGCCAAAAACATTCAGTACTTC. Translating it yields CASSPGQAPLAKNIQYF.

The chain uses TRBV27 and TRBJ2-1; D uncertain. V was clipped by 0 bases and J by 0 bases, with 6 bases between them. CDR3 size: 15 residues. Germline-derived CDR1 and CDR2 are MNHEY and SMNVEV (reference sequence). CDR3 sequence (DNA): TGTGCCAGCAGTTTATCGTGGGACTCCTACAATGAGCAGTTCTTC. This encodes CASSLSWDSYNEQFF.

The chain links TRBV4-2 to TRBJ2-3; D tentatively reads TRBD1 or TRBD2 (5 bases each). The germline CDR1 and CDR2 sequences are LGHNA and YNFKEQ. The CDR3 is made up of 13 amino acids. Trimming stripped 3 bases from V and 2 bases from J, with 6 bases between. The CDR3 coding sequence is TGTGCCAGCAGCCAGGGACCCACAGATACGCAGTATTTT. Amino acid sequence: CASSQGPTDTQYF.

The J gene is TRBJ1-2, the V gene TRBV5-1, with 7 bases matching TRBD1. Trimming removed 4 bases from V and 5 bases from J; junction bases left unmatched: 8. The germline gives CDR1 SGHRS, CDR2 YFSETQ. The CDR3 loop spans 14 amino acids. In nucleotides, the CDR3 is TGCGCCAGCAGCAGCAGGGACAGTGGGTATGGCTACACCTTC. Translated: CASSSRDSGYGYTF. Full variable domain (missing parts from reference TRBV5-1 and TRBJ1-2): KAGVTQTPRYLIKTRGQQVTLSCSPISGHRSVSWYQQTPGQGLQFLFEYFSETQRNKGNFPGRFSGRQFSNSRSEMNVSTLELGDSALYLCASSSRDSGYGYTFGSGTRLTVV.

The genes are TRBV5-1 and TRBJ1-1; tentative D call: TRBD1 (6 bases). Germline CDR1 and CDR2: SGHRS and YFSETQ. There are 12 residues in the CDR3. V was trimmed by 2 bases and J by 7 bases, leaving 9 bases between them. The CDR3: CASSFDRFEAFF. CDR3 nucleotide sequence: TGCGCCAGCAGCTTTGACAGGTTTGAAGCTTTCTTT.

J is TRBJ2-4 and V is TRBV30; 7 bases match TRBD1. V dropped 4 bases and J dropped 8; count of bases not matched to a gene: 14. This CDR3 comprises 15 residues. CDR1 is GTSNPN and CDR2 is SVGIG in the germline V gene (reference sequence). The CDR3: CAWTTRGQVLDIQYF. Written as DNA, the CDR3 is TGTGCCTGGACCACACGAGGACAGGTCCTGGACATTCAGTACTTC.

In this sample, this clone turned up once. In DNA form, the CDR3 reads TGTGCCAGCAGTTATGGTAGCGGGAACACAGATACGCAGTATTTT. It is translated as CASSYGSGNTDTQYF. The rearrangement links TRBV6-5 to TRBJ2-3; 8 bases are shared with TRBD2. The germline CDR1 and CDR2 sequences are MNHEY and SVGAGI. CDR3 length: 15 amino acids. Trimming removed 3 bases from V and 2 bases from J; junction bases left unmatched: 4.

The rearrangement joins TRBV4-2 to TRBJ2-7, with 7 positions matching TRBD1. After removal of 1 base from V and 7 bases from J, the junction contained 13 bases not matched to a gene. Per the germline V gene, CDR1 is LGHNA and CDR2 is YNFKEQ. CDR3 length equals 16 residues. The CDR3 region is CASSQAPTGWSGEQYF. The CDR3 nucleotides are TGTGCCAGCAGCCAAGCTCCGACAGGGTGGTCGGGGGAGCAGTACTTC.

This clone was recorded a few times. The chain is built from TRBV28 and TRBJ1-5; 9 positions match TRBD1. The V gene's germline CDR1 is MDHEN and CDR2 SYDVKM. The CDR3 has 16 residues. J gave up 1 base and V 5 bases, and 6 bases lay outside the gene matches. The CDR3 region has the DNA TGTGCCAGCAGTCCATCACAGGGGGCGAGCAATCAGCCCCAGCATTTT. This gives the protein CASSPSQGASNQPQHF.

This clone was seen more than once but under ten times. V gene TRBV18 combines with J gene TRBJ2-7; 9 positions match TRBD1. V lost 4 bases and J lost 3; bases outside the gene matches: 4. In germline, CDR1 is KGHSH, CDR2 LQKENI. CDR3 size: 14 residues. CDR3 in DNA: TGTGCCAGCTCACTCTGGACAGGGGACTACGAGCAGTACTTC. Translating gives CASSLWTGDYEQYF.

J is TRBJ2-5 and V is TRBV6-4; tentatively, D is TRBD1 (7 bases). This CDR3 is 16 amino acids long. In germline, CDR1 is MRHNA, CDR2 SNTAGT. V lost 6 bases to trimming and J lost 5 bases, with 22 bases between them. CDR3 DNA: TGTGCCAGCAGCCCCCAGGGGGGTGCCGGAGGGGAGACCCAGTACTTC. This encodes CASSPQGGAGGETQYF.

The chain uses TRBV19 and TRBJ2-4, with no clear D. V was cut by 6 bases and J by 0 bases, with 6 bases left in between. The CDR3 spans 13 residues. The germline CDR1 and CDR2 sequences are LNHDA and SQIVND (reference sequence). In nucleotides, the CDR3 is TGTGCCAGTAGCTCCATAGCCAAAAACATTCAGTACTTC. Amino acids: CASSSIAKNIQYF.

The V and J genes are TRBV15 and TRBJ2-1; weak D call: TRBD1 (5 bases). CDR1 is LNHNV and CDR2 is YYDKDF in the germline V gene (reference sequence). The CDR3 contains 15 residues. Trimming took 1 base from V and 8 from J, leaving 15 bases between them. CDR3: CATSRAPRVGDEQFF. The CDR3 bases are TGTGCCACCAGCAGAGCCCCCAGGGTAGGGGATGAGCAGTTCTTC.

The genes are TRBV30 and TRBJ2-7; D uncertain. This CDR3 is 11 amino acids long. Between the trimmed V and J ends, which lost 4 bases and 2 bases, there was a span of 6 bases. Looked up from germline, CDR1 is GTSNPN and CDR2 is SVGIG (reference sequence). The CDR3 DNA reads as TGTGCCTGGATTACCCCCTACGAGCAGTACTTC. It codes for CAWITPYEQYF. The variable domain in full, with the rest retrieved from reference TRBV30 and TRBJ2-7, is SQTIHQWPATLVQPVGSPLSLECTVEGTSNPNLYWYRQAAGRGLQLLFYSVGIGQISSEVPQNLSASRPQDRQFILSSKKLLLSDSGFYLCAWITPYEQYFGPGTRLTVT.

The gene calls are TRBV11-3 and TRBJ2-7; tentative D call: TRBD2 (7 bases). CDR1 and CDR2 (germline): SGHNT, YENEEA. The CDR3 length is 13 residues. V was clipped by 5 bases and J by 6 bases, with 14 bases between them. DNA for the CDR3: TGTGCCAGCAGCCTCGGGGGGCTGAGCGAGCAGTACTTC. Its translation is CASSLGGLSEQYF.

The chain carries TRBV5-6 and TRBJ2-7; possibly TRBD2 for D (5 bases). Germline loops: CDR1 SGHDT, CDR2 YYEEEE. The V gene lost 3 bases and the J gene lost 4 bases, with 20 bases spanning the gap. The CDR3 is made up of 16 amino acids. DNA of the CDR3: TGTGCCAGCAGCTCGCCAACGGGGAGAGTTATTTACGAGCAGTACTTC. Translating it yields CASSSPTGRVIYEQYF.

This rearrangement joins TRBV7-9 to TRBJ1-2, with unresolved D. The CDR3 extends over 15 amino acids. From germline, CDR1 is SEHNR and CDR2 FQNEAQ (reference sequence). V was clipped by 2 bases and J by 3 bases, with 13 bases between them. The CDR3 DNA reads as TGTGCCAGCAGCTTAAGCCTTTCCCGTCACTATGGCTACACCTTC. It translates to CASSLSLSRHYGYTF.

The genes are TRBV6-5 and TRBJ1-1; possibly TRBD1 for D (5 bases). The germline V gene encodes CDR1 MNHEY and CDR2 SVGAGI. The CDR3 length is 15 residues. The V and J ends lost 5 bases and 3 bases respectively, with 16 bases between them. CDR3 nucleotides: TGTGCCAGCAGTAGTCCCAGGGAAGAAGACACTGAAGCTTTCTTT. This translates into CASSSPREEDTEAFF.

The V call is TRBV12-5, the J call TRBJ1-1; D gene ambiguous. The germline V gene has CDR1 LGHNT and CDR2 FRNRAP. CDR3 size: 12 residues. Trimming took 6 bases from V and 2 from J, leaving 7 bases between them. Written as DNA, the CDR3 is TGTGCTAGTGGCTGGGGAAACACTGAAGCTTTCTTT. Its protein is CASGWGNTEAFF.

The V call is TRBV9, the J call TRBJ2-1, with 11 bases lining up with TRBD2. Germline trimming cut 5 bases from V and 4 bases from J; bases unmatched to any gene: 2. Germline V gives CDR1 SGDLS, CDR2 YYNGEE. There are 14 residues in the CDR3. CDR3: CASSGLAGYNEQFF. The DNA of the CDR3 is TGTGCCAGCAGTGGACTAGCGGGTTACAATGAGCAGTTCTTC.

This clone was recorded only once. The chain carries TRBV28 and TRBJ2-6; tentatively, D is TRBD1 or TRBD2 (5 bases each). Germline CDR1 and CDR2: MDHEN and SYDVKM. V lost 4 bases to trimming and J lost 2 bases, with 18 bases between them. This CDR3 region has 18 residues. The CDR3: CASSCPTGTEAGANVLTF. The CDR3 DNA sequence: TGTGCCAGCAGTTGTCCAACCGGGACGGAAGCTGGGGCCAACGTCCTGACTTTC.

V is TRBV7-2 and J is TRBJ1-2; TRBD1 aligns across 9 bases. The germline gives CDR1 SGHTA, CDR2 FQGNSA. V dropped 2 bases and J dropped 4; count of bases not matched to a gene: 17. There are 19 residues in the CDR3. CDR3 DNA: TGTGCCAGCAGCTTACCTCCCTGGGACAGGGAAAGGATCAGCTATGGCTACACCTTC. Translating it yields CASSLPPWDRERISYGYTF. The complete variable domain, with remaining parts taken from reference TRBV7-2 and TRBJ1-2, reads GAGVSQSPSNKVTEKGKDVELRCDPISGHTALYWYRQSLGQGLEFLIYFQGNSAPDKSGLPSDRFSAERTGGSVSTLTIQRTQQEDSAVYLCASSLPPWDRERISYGYTFGSGTRLTVV.

This clone was counted between two and nine times. This chain joins TRBV6-1 and TRBJ2-5; D is unclear. Germline V gives CDR1 MNHNS, CDR2 SASEGT. The CDR3 contains 13 residues. V was cut by 4 bases and J by 5 bases, with 11 bases left in between. This chain's CDR3 is CASSGPVRETQYF. CDR3 nucleotides: TGTGCCAGCAGTGGTCCGGTCCGGGAGACCCAGTACTTC.

The chain links TRBV28 to TRBJ1-1; no firm D call. This CDR3 contains 14 residues. The germline CDR1 and CDR2 sequences are MDHEN and SYDVKM. V lost 1 base, J lost 1 base, and 7 bases lay in between. The CDR3 spells CASSLLYTNTEAFF. In DNA, the CDR3 is TGTGCCAGCAGTTTATTGTACACGAACACTGAAGCTTTCTTT.

The CDR3 DNA is TGTGCCAGCAGTGCGGGGACAGAGGGTCAACCATATCAGCCCCAGCATTTT. Translation gives CASSAGTEGQPYQPQHF. This sequence joins TRBV6-1 and TRBJ1-5, with 7 nucleotides matching TRBD1. Germline V gene lookup returns CDR1 MNHNS and CDR2 SASEGT. The CDR3 length is 17 residues. V gave up 4 bases and J gave up 5 bases; unmatched junction bases: 14.

The V call is TRBV7-9, the J call TRBJ1-4; no firm D call. The CDR3 has 17 residues. Between the trimmed V and J ends, which lost 5 bases and 8 bases, there was a span of 24 bases. Germline loops: CDR1 SEHNR, CDR2 FQNEAQ (reference sequence). The CDR3 coding sequence is TGTGCCAGCAGCGTAATACCCCCCGGGAAGGGAGAAGAAAAACTGTTTTTT. This sequence encodes CASSVIPPGKGEEKLFF.

The rearrangement uses TRBV7-9 and TRBJ2-1; 7 bases fit TRBD2. V lost 3 bases and J lost 8; bases outside the gene matches: 10. The length of the CDR3 is 15 residues. CDR1 SEHNR and CDR2 FQNEAQ come from the germline V gene (reference sequence). CDR3 DNA sequence: TGTGCCAGCAGCTTTAATCTAGCGGTTCCCGATGAGCAGTTCTTC. It translates to CASSFNLAVPDEQFF.